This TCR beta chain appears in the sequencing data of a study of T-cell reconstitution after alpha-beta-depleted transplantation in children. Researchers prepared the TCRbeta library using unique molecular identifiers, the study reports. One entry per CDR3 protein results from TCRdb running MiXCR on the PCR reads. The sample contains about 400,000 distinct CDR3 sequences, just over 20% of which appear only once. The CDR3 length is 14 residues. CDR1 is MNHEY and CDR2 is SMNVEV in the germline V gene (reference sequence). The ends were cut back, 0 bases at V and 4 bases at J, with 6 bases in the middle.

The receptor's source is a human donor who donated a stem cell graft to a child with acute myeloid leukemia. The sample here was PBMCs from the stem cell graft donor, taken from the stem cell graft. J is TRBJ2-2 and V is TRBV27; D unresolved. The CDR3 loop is CASSLSISTGELFF. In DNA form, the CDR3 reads TGTGCCAGCAGTTTATCGATATCCACCGGGGAGCTGTTTTTT.